The present T cell receptor beta chain was sequenced within a study of sequential checkpoint blockade in melanoma. The treatment denotes: randomized to nivolumab then ipilimumab (arm A) or the reverse (arm B). Sorted cells were live CD3+CD8+, lacking CD19 and CD56, from PBMCs. Method: immunoSEQ multiplex PCR; TCRdb's copy keeps in-frame clones and lacks some. The profile covers 17,000 or so clones, with roughly 70% appearing a single time and 10% to 12% taken by the ten largest. Germline V gives CDR1 SGHDT, CDR2 YYEEEE. Trimming removed 3 bases from V and 4 bases from J, with 9 bases in between. The CDR3 spans 13 residues.

The rearrangement uses TRBV5-6 and TRBJ2-3, with D perhaps TRBD2 (6 bases). The sequence was obtained from a human donor with melanoma. The material was CD8+ T cells sorted from blood (inferred from file names), obtained from a patient given nivolumab and ipilimumab in sequence. The CDR3 bases are TGTGCCAGCAGCTGGGGGAGGTCAGATACGCAGTATTTT. Encoded protein: CASSWGRSDTQYF. Filled out from reference TRBV5-6 and TRBJ2-3, the complete variable domain reads DAGVTQSPTHLIKTRGQQVTLRCSPKSGHDTVSWYQQALGQGPQFIFQYYEEEERQRGNFPDRFSGHQFPNYSSELNVNALLLGDSALYLCASSWGRSDTQYFGPGTRLTVL.